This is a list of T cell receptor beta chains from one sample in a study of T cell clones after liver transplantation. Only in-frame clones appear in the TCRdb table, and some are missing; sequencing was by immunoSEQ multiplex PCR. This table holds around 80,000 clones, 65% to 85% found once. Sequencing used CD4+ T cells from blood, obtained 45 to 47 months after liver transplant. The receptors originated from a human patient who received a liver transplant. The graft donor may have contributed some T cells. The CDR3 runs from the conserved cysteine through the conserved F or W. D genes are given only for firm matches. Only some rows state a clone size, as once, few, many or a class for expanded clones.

DNA: TGTGCCAGCAGCTTAGTGGGAGCCATGAACACCGGGGAGCTGTTTTTT; CDR3: CASSLVGAMNTGELFF; V: TRBV7-2; D: NA; J: TRBJ2-2; size: NA
DNA: TGTGCCAGCAGTGAGCTACTGGGTCCTTACGAGCAGTACTTC; CDR3: CASSELLGPYEQYF; V: TRBV6-1; D: NA; J: TRBJ2-7; size: NA
DNA: TGCGCCAGCAGGGCCGGGACTAGCCAAGAGACCCAGTACTTC; CDR3: CASRAGTSQETQYF; V: TRBV10-2; D: TRBD2; J: TRBJ2-5; size: NA
DNA: TGTGCCAGTAGTATAAACAACAACTATGGCTACACCTTC; CDR3: CASSINNNYGYTF; V: TRBV19; D: NA; J: TRBJ1-2; size: NA
DNA: TGCGCCAGCGCGGGACAGGGGGCCGACGAGCAGTACTTC; CDR3: CASAGQGADEQYF; V: TRBV5-1; D: TRBD1; J: TRBJ2-7; size: NA
DNA: TGTGCCAGCAATATAGGAGGGGCAACTAATGAAAAACTGTTTTTT; CDR3: CASNIGGATNEKLFF; V: TRBV5-6; D: NA; J: TRBJ1-4; size: NA
DNA: TGTGCCAGCACCCTGGACAGCTTCACAGATACGCAGTATTTT; CDR3: CASTLDSFTDTQYF; V: TRBV9; D: NA; J: TRBJ2-3; size: NA
DNA: TGTGCCAGCAGTTATGACAGGGGAATGGGCGAGCAGTACTTC; CDR3: CASSYDRGMGEQYF; V: TRBV6-6; D: TRBD1; J: TRBJ2-7; size: NA
DNA: TGTGCCAGCGGACAGGGGTCCACTCCGAACACTGAAGCTTTCTTT; CDR3: CASGQGSTPNTEAFF; V: TRBV2; D: TRBD1; J: TRBJ1-1; size: NA
DNA: TGTGCCAGCAGCTTAGAGACTCCCTCCTACGAGCAGTACTTC; CDR3: CASSLETPSYEQYF; V: TRBV7-9; D: NA; J: TRBJ2-7; size: NA
DNA: TGCGCCAGCAGCCAGAGCATTAACACTGAAGCTTTCTTT; CDR3: CASSQSINTEAFF; V: TRBV10-2; D: NA; J: TRBJ1-1; size: NA
DNA: TGTGCCAGCAGCTTAGTCTATCAGCCCCAGCATTTT; CDR3: CASSLVYQPQHF; V: TRBV6-1; D: NA; J: TRBJ1-5; size: few
DNA: TGTGCCAGCAGTGACAGGAGGGGCACCGGGGAGCTGTTTTTT; CDR3: CASSDRRGTGELFF; V: TRBV6-1; D: NA; J: TRBJ2-2; size: NA
DNA: TGTGCCAGTAGTCCGCTGATAAACACTGAAGCTTTCTTT; CDR3: CASSPLINTEAFF; V: TRBV19; D: NA; J: TRBJ1-1; size: NA
DNA: TGTGCCAGAAGCGTCGGGGGGGAGGGACCAATAATCGTTTCCGAGCAGTACTTC; CDR3: CARSVGGEGPIIVSEQYF; V: TRBV7-5; D: NA; J: TRBJ2-7; size: once
DNA: TGTGCCAGTAGGTACCGACAGGGGGACACCACTGAAGCTTTCTTT; CDR3: CASRYRQGDTTEAFF; V: TRBV19; D: TRBD1; J: TRBJ1-1; size: NA
DNA: TGTGCCAGCAGTCCCTCACGACCCCTTCCAAACCAGCATTTT; CDR3: CASSPSRPLPNQHF; V: TRBV28; D: NA; J: TRBJ1-5; size: NA
DNA: TGCAGCGTTACAGCAGGGGTAAACTATGGCTACACCTTC; CDR3: CSVTAGVNYGYTF; V: TRBV29-1; D: NA; J: TRBJ1-2; size: NA
DNA: TGTGCCAGCAGGTTTACGGGGGGCACTGAAGCTTTCTTT; CDR3: CASRFTGGTEAFF; V: TRBV11-2; D: NA; J: TRBJ1-1; size: once
DNA: TGCGCCAGCTCCCGACAGGTAGATTCCTACGAGCAGTACTTC; CDR3: CASSRQVDSYEQYF; V: TRBV5-1; D: NA; J: TRBJ2-7; size: NA
DNA: TGCGCCAGCAGCCGCGGGGCGGGGAACACTGAAGCTTTCTTT; CDR3: CASSRGAGNTEAFF; V: TRBV5-1; D: NA; J: TRBJ1-1; size: NA
DNA: TGTGCCAGCAGCTTAGATCCAGGCGACGAGGAAAAACTGTTTTTT; CDR3: CASSLDPGDEEKLFF; V: TRBV7-2; D: NA; J: TRBJ1-4; size: NA
DNA: TGTGCCAGCAGCTTTGGCGGGAACTCCTACGAGCAGTACTTC; CDR3: CASSFGGNSYEQYF; V: TRBV7-2; D: NA; J: TRBJ2-7; size: NA
DNA: TGTGCCAGCAGCGGCCCGGGGGGGGTTGATCAGCCCCAGCATTTT; CDR3: CASSGPGGVDQPQHF; V: TRBV7-8; D: NA; J: TRBJ1-5; size: NA
DNA: TGTGCCAGCAGCTTAAAGGTCCCCTCCTACGAGCAGTACTTC; CDR3: CASSLKVPSYEQYF; V: TRBV11-1; D: NA; J: TRBJ2-7; size: NA
DNA: TGTGCCAGCAGCGAAAACCTGGACGGACAAGAGACCCAGTACTTC; CDR3: CASSENLDGQETQYF; V: TRBV6-1; D: NA; J: TRBJ2-5; size: NA
DNA: TGTGCCAGCAGTTTAACCGGGACAACTAATGAAAAACTGTTTTTT; CDR3: CASSLTGTTNEKLFF; V: TRBV28; D: NA; J: TRBJ1-4; size: NA
DNA: TGTGCCAGCAGTCTATACCGGACGGGTGCCTCCTACGAGCAGTACTTC; CDR3: CASSLYRTGASYEQYF; V: TRBV27; D: NA; J: TRBJ2-7; size: NA
DNA: TGTGCCAGCAGTTTATTGGGGACTAGCGGGAACACCGGGGAGCTGTTTTTT; CDR3: CASSLLGTSGNTGELFF; V: TRBV27; D: TRBD2; J: TRBJ2-2; size: NA